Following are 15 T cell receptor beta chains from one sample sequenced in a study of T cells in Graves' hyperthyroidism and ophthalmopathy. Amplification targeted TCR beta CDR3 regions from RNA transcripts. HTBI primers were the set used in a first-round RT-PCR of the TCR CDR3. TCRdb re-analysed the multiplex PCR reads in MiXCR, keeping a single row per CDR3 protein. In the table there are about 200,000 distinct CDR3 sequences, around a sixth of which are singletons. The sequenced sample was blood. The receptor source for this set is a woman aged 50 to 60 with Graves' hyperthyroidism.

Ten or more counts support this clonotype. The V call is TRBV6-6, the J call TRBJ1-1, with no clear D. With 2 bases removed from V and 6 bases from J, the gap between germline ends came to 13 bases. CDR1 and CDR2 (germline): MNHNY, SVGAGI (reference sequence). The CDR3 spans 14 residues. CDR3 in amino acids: CASSYSWKYAEAFF. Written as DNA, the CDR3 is TGTGCCAGCAGTTACAGCTGGAAATACGCTGAAGCTTTCTTT.

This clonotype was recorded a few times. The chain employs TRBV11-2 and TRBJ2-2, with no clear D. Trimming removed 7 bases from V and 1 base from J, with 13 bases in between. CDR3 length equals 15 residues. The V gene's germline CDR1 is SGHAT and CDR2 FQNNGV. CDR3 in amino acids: CASTPHRVNTGELFF. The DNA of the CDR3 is TGTGCCAGCACACCCCACCGGGTGAACACCGGGGAGCTGTTTTTT.

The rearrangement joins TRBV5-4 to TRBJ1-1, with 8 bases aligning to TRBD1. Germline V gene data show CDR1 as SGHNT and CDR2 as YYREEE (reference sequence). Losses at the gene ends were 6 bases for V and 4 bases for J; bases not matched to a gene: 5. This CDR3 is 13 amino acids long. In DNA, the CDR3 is TGTGCCAGCAACGACAGGGGATTCACTGAAGCTTTCTTT. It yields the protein CASNDRGFTEAFF.

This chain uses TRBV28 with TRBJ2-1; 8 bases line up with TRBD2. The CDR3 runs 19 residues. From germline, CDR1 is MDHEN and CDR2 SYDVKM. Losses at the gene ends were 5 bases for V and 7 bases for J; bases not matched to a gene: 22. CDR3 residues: CASSLDRRGIKREWNEQFF. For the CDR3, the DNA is TGTGCCAGCAGTCTTGACCGTAGGGGGATAAAGCGGGAGTGGAATGAGCAGTTCTTC.

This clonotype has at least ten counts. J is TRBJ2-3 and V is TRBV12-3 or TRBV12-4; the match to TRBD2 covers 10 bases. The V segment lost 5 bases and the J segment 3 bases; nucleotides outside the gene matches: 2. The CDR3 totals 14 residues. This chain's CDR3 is CASSRSGRTDTQYF. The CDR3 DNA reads TGTGCCAGCAGTCGTAGCGGGAGGACAGATACGCAGTATTTT.

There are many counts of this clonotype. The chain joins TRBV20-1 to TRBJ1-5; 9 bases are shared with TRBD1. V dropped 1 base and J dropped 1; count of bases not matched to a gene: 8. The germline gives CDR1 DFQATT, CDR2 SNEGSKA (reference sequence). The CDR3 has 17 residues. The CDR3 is CSARANRGQASNQPQHF. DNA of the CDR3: TGCAGTGCTAGAGCGAACAGGGGGCAAGCGAGCAATCAGCCCCAGCATTTT.

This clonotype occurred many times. CDR3 protein: CAHGRGATNEKLFF. CDR3 sequence (DNA): TGTGCTCACGGGCGCGGAGCAACTAATGAAAAACTGTTTTTT. The chain couples TRBV28 to TRBJ1-4; no definite D call. Germline V CDR1 and CDR2: MDHEN, SYDVKM. CDR3 size: 14 residues.

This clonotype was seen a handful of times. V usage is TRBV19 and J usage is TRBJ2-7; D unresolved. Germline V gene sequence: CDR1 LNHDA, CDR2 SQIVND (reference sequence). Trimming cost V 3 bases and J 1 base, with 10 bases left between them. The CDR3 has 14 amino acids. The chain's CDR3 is CASSIGRASYEQYF. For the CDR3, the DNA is TGTGCCAGTAGTATTGGTAGAGCTTCCTACGAGCAGTACTTC. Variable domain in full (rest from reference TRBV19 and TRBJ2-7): DGGITQSPKYLFRKEGQNVTLSCEQNLNHDAMYWYRQDPGQGLRLIYYSQIVNDFQKGDIAEGYSVSREKKESFPLTVTSAQKNPTAFYLCASSIGRASYEQYFGPGTRLTVT.

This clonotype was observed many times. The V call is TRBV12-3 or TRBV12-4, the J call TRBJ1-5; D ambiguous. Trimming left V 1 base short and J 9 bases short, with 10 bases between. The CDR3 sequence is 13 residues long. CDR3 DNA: TGTGCCAGCAGTTTAGTACCCCAACTGCCCCAGCATTTT. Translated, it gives CASSLVPQLPQHF.

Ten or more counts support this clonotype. As DNA, the CDR3 is TGTGCCAGCAGTTCCTGGGGGGCGACGTCCAGCACTGAAGCTTTCTTT. It yields the protein CASSSWGATSSTEAFF. The chain is built from TRBV27 and TRBJ1-1, with a tentative D call TRBD1 (6 bases). The V end lost 4 bases, the J end lost 4 bases, and 19 bases lay between the germline ends. Germline V lookup: CDR1 MNHEY, CDR2 SMNVEV (reference sequence). The CDR3 consists of 16 residues.

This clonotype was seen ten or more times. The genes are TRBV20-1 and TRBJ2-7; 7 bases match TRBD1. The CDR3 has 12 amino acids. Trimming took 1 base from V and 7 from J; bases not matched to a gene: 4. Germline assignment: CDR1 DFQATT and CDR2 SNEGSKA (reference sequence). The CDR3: CSARVAQGEQYF. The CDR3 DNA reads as TGCAGTGCTAGAGTAGCACAGGGGGAGCAGTACTTC.

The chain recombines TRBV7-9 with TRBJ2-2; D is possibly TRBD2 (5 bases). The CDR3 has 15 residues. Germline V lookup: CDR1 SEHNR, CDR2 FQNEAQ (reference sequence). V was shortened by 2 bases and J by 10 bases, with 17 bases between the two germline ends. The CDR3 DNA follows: TGTGCCAGCAGCTTAAAGGAGGCGGCTTCCGTGGAGCTGTTTTTT. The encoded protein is CASSLKEAASVELFF.

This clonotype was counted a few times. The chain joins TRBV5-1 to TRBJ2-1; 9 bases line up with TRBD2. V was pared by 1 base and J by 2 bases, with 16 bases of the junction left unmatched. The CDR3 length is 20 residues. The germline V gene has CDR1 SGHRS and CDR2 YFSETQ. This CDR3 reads CASSLFRRASGNTAYNEQFF. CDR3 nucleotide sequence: TGCGCCAGCAGCTTGTTTCGGCGAGCTAGCGGGAACACGGCCTACAATGAGCAGTTCTTC.

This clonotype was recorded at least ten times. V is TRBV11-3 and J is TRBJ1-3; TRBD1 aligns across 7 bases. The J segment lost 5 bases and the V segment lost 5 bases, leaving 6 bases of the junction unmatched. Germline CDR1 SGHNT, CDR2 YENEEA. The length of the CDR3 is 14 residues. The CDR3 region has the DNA TGTGCCAGCAGCCCGGGGACAGTACGAAACACCATATATTTT. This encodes CASSPGTVRNTIYF.

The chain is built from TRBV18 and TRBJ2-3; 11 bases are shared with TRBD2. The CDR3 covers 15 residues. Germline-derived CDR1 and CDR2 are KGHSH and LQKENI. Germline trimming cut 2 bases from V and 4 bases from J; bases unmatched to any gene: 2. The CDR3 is CASSPSLAGADTQYF. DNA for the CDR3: TGTGCCAGCTCACCATCACTAGCGGGAGCAGATACGCAGTATTTT.